This TCR beta chain was retrieved from a study of shared clonotypes between healthy human individuals. General study findings and limits: Represented genetic and exposure-history diversity was restricted by having few donors. Only blood samples were collected, and tissue repertoires likely differ.

The naive CD8 fraction comprised CD45RO-negative cells positively selected for CCR7 and excluded terminally differentiated effector memory CD45RA+ cells. The healthy adult donors were HIV-negative and reported no recent acute infections or vaccinations. Remarks on this clone: What it recognizes is unknown.

The CDR3 length is 15 residues. The V gene lost 8 bases and the J gene lost 6 bases, with 20 bases spanning the gap. Germline-derived CDR1 and CDR2 are MNHNS and SASEGT. In the original analysis: As immunoSEQ supplied junction-only sequences (without quality scores), filtering differed. The repertoire was sequenced with immunoSEQ multiplex PCR; TCRdb's copy has only in-frame clones and lacks some. V, J and clone size are taken as reported in that table, and D and trimming were inferred from the DNA itself. The sample has about 2.1 million clones, approximately 92% seen once. The chain has TRBV6-1 and TRBJ1-5; D gene ambiguous. What was sequenced was naive CD8+ T cells from PBMCs. The clonotype was recovered from a man between 18 and 29 years old in good health. Some clones in this sample may be carry-over from other donors' samples. DNA of the CDR3: TGTGCCAGCGCTAGGTCCAGACAACTGGGTCAGCCCCAGCATTTT. Encoded protein: CASARSRQLGQPQHF.